This T cell receptor (beta chain) was identified in a study of T cells after yellow fever vaccination. Notes on the study in general: Post-booster samples contained most primary-vaccination clones (approximately 95% CD4, about 85% CD8).

The CDR3 consists of 16 residues. Deletions cut 2 bases from V and 7 bases from J, with 20 bases between. The germline V gene has CDR1 SGHTA and CDR2 FQGNSA. Each CDR3 protein is one row after TCRdb ran MiXCR on the 5' RACE reads. In the table there are about 370,000 distinct CDR3 sequences, 11% of which are singletons. In the case of this clonotype: Its antigen is unknown.

This TCR was sampled from a man aged 18-30 years who received the YFV17D yellow fever vaccine. Specimen: PBMCs, collected on the day of the first yellow fever vaccination. The V gene is TRBV7-2, the J gene TRBJ2-5, with a possible D match to TRBD1 (6 bases). The CDR3 region has the DNA TGTGCCAGCAGCTTAAGTGTGACAGGCGGACCGCCGACCCAGTACTTC. Translating it yields CASSLSVTGGPPTQYF. Complete variable domain (other parts from reference TRBV7-2 and TRBJ2-5): GAGVSQSPSNKVTEKGKDVELRCDPISGHTALYWYRQSLGQGLEFLIYFQGNSAPDKSGLPSDRFSAERTGGSVSTLTIQRTQQEDSAVYLCASSLSVTGGPPTQYFGPGTRLLVL.